The 18 T cell receptor beta chains in this list originate from one sample, sequenced in a study of cytomegalovirus exposure and HLA in healthy donors (dated by TCRdb to 2016 to 2017). Library preparation employed the immunoSEQ multiplex PCR assay. For the multiplex PCR, a mixture combining 60 forward primers for TCR Vbeta segments and 13 reverse primers for TCR Jbeta segments was used. Here the immuneACCESS table is served through TCRdb, limited to in-frame sequences with V and J called. Missing clones are a known gap in these copies; in checked studies unresolved V genes cover under half, and the rest lacks a known reason. This sample has hundreds of thousands of clones in its table, and roughly 89% of those were observed once. The ten top clones hold roughly 1% of the sample. Sequenced material: PBMCs. The receptor source for this set is a woman between 18 and 29 years old in good health and CMV-seronegative.

This clone was counted once. The chain combines TRBV9 with TRBJ2-7; 9 positions match TRBD1. This CDR3 spans 14 amino acids. Germline CDR1 reads SGDLS; CDR2 reads YYNGEE. After removal of 3 bases from V and 3 bases from J, the junction contained 4 bases not matched to a gene. The DNA of the CDR3 is TGTGCCAGCAGCGAGGGGGGACAGGGCTACGAGCAGTACTTC. Translation gives CASSEGGQGYEQYF.

J is TRBJ2-5 and V is TRBV5-1; D is possibly TRBD1 (5 bases). Trimming left V 4 bases short and J 5 bases short, with 21 bases between. Germline V gene lookup returns CDR1 SGHRS and CDR2 YFSETQ. The CDR3 sequence is 16 residues long. The CDR3 DNA reads as TGCGCCAGCAGCGTAAGACAGAATGCGGTTGGGGAGACCCAGTACTTC. This sequence encodes CASSVRQNAVGETQYF. The whole variable domain, remainder taken from reference TRBV5-1 and TRBJ2-5, is KAGVTQTPRYLIKTRGQQVTLSCSPISGHRSVSWYQQTPGQGLQFLFEYFSETQRNKGNFPGRFSGRQFSNSRSEMNVSTLELGDSALYLCASSVRQNAVGETQYFGPGTRLLVL.

V is TRBV7-2 and J is TRBJ1-5, with D possibly matching TRBD1 (5 bases). Germline V gives CDR1 SGHTA, CDR2 FQGNSA. The CDR3 runs to 16 residues. V lost 0 bases and J lost 7, with 16 bases in between. The CDR3 spells CASSLASGRVGQPQHF. Here the CDR3 DNA reads TGTGCCAGCAGCTTAGCCTCGGGCAGGGTCGGGCAGCCCCAGCATTTT.

The chain couples TRBV5-6 to TRBJ2-7; D remains unclear. V was trimmed by 0 bases and J by 2 bases, leaving 12 bases between them. The CDR3 is 15 amino acids. Germline V lookup: CDR1 SGHDT, CDR2 YYEEEE. CDR3 in amino acids: CASSLAQNAPYEQYF. The CDR3 bases are TGTGCCAGCAGCTTGGCGCAGAACGCCCCCTACGAGCAGTACTTC.

The chain employs TRBV2 and TRBJ1-2; 9 bases match TRBD1. CDR1 and CDR2 (germline): SNHLY, FYNNEI. Trimming cost V 10 bases and J 4 bases; bases outside gene matches: 4. The CDR3 runs to 12 residues. CDR3 sequence reads: CAKGQGIYGYTF. The CDR3 DNA is TGTGCCAAAGGACAGGGGATCTATGGCTACACCTTC.

The V call is TRBV5-1, the J call TRBJ2-1, with TRBD2 matching over 13 bases. CDR3 length: 15 amino acids. Germline V gives CDR1 SGHRS, CDR2 YFSETQ. The V and J ends lost 5 bases and 9 bases, in that order; junction bases with no gene match: 8. The CDR3 region has the DNA TGCGCCAGCAGTCCTACTAGCGGGGGGGCCCGTGAGCAGTTCTTC. Translated: CASSPTSGGAREQFF.

The gene calls are TRBV7-2 and TRBJ1-1, with 7 bases identical to TRBD1. Germline CDR1 reads SGHTA; CDR2 reads FQGNSA. Unmatched junction bases numbered 7, after V lost 1 base and J lost 5 bases. The CDR3 is 15 residues long. CDR3 residues: CASSLVRQGGTEAFF. Here the CDR3 DNA reads TGTGCCAGCAGCTTAGTCAGACAGGGTGGGACTGAAGCTTTCTTT.

The rearrangement links TRBV4-1 to TRBJ2-3; 8 bases agree with TRBD2. The CDR3 has 17 amino acids. Losses at the gene ends were 0 bases for V and 0 bases for J; bases not matched to a gene: 5. Germline V CDR1 and CDR2: MGHRA, YSYEKL. This CDR3 reads CASSQDLLAVSTDTQYF. CDR3 nucleotide sequence: TGCGCCAGCAGCCAAGATTTACTAGCGGTTAGCACAGATACGCAGTATTTT.

The J gene is TRBJ1-2, the V gene TRBV5-6; 8 positions match TRBD1. Unmatched junction bases numbered 3, after V lost 0 bases and J lost 2 bases. The germline CDR1 and CDR2 sequences are SGHDT and YYEEEE. This CDR3 has 15 amino acids. The CDR3 loop reads CASSLATGGNYGYTF. The CDR3 region has the DNA TGTGCCAGCAGCTTGGCTACAGGGGGGAACTATGGCTACACCTTC.

This chain joins TRBV6-1 and TRBJ2-7; 11 nucleotides match TRBD2. The V and J ends lost 3 bases and 2 bases, in that order; junction bases with no gene match: 6. CDR1 is MNHNS, CDR2 SASEGT, per germline. This CDR3 spans 16 amino acids. CDR3 sequence: CASSDLAGGLPYEQYF. The CDR3 DNA follows: TGTGCCAGCAGTGACTTAGCGGGAGGGCTCCCCTACGAGCAGTACTTC.

The chain is built from TRBV9 and TRBJ2-5; D might be TRBD1 (6 bases). CDR3 length: 16 residues. CDR1 is SGDLS, CDR2 YYNGEE, per germline. With 4 bases removed from V and 5 bases from J, the gap between germline ends came to 21 bases. CDR3 DNA sequence: TGTGCCAGCAGCCCCGGCGCGGCAGGGGTGGGGGAGACCCAGTACTTC. Amino acids: CASSPGAAGVGETQYF.

The chain carries TRBV7-2 and TRBJ1-2; a possible D gene is TRBD1 (5 bases). The germline V gene encodes CDR1 SGHTA and CDR2 FQGNSA. The CDR3 has 14 residues. The V gene lost 1 base and the J gene lost 2 bases, with 8 bases spanning the gap. This chain's CDR3 is CASSLGQQNYGYTF. The CDR3 coding sequence is TGTGCCAGCAGCTTAGGACAGCAAAACTATGGCTACACCTTC. The whole variable domain, remainder taken from reference TRBV7-2 and TRBJ1-2, is GAGVSQSPSNKVTEKGKDVELRCDPISGHTALYWYRQSLGQGLEFLIYFQGNSAPDKSGLPSDRFSAERTGGSVSTLTIQRTQQEDSAVYLCASSLGQQNYGYTFGSGTRLTVV.

The CDR3 DNA reads as TGTGCCAGCCGGATAGACAGGGGAGGTCAGCCCCAGCATTTT. Its translation: CASRIDRGGQPQHF. The chain combines TRBV2 with TRBJ1-5; 8 bases map to TRBD1. The CDR3 runs 14 residues. Germline V gene lookup returns CDR1 SNHLY and CDR2 FYNNEI. V dropped 8 bases and J dropped 6; count of bases not matched to a gene: 9.

The sample holds one count of this clone. This chain joins TRBV27 and TRBJ2-3; 11 nucleotides align to TRBD2. This CDR3 comprises 16 residues. The V gene's germline CDR1 is MNHEY and CDR2 SMNVEV (reference sequence). V was pared by 2 bases and J by 4 bases, with 5 bases of the junction left unmatched. Written as DNA, the CDR3 is TGTGCCAGCAGTTTAATTAGCGGGAGGGCCTCAGATACGCAGTATTTT. Translated, it gives CASSLISGRASDTQYF.

The rearrangement links TRBV5-1 to TRBJ1-1, with a weak D call TRBD1 (5 bases). V was shortened by 0 bases and J by 4 bases, with 16 bases between the two germline ends. Germline V gene lookup returns CDR1 SGHRS and CDR2 YFSETQ. The CDR3 sequence is 16 residues long. CDR3 region: CASSLVVQGLSTEAFF. CDR3 DNA sequence: TGCGCCAGCAGCTTGGTGGTCCAGGGCCTGTCCACTGAAGCTTTCTTT.

This chain joins TRBV29-1 and TRBJ1-1; 7 nucleotides agree with TRBD1. V trimming: 4 bases; J trimming: 2 bases; junction bases outside the gene matches: 13. Germline V gene lookup returns CDR1 SQVTM and CDR2 ANQGSEA. The CDR3 contains 16 residues. In nucleotides, the CDR3 is TGCAGCGTTGGGTTATATACGGACAGGCTAAACACTGAAGCTTTCTTT. Its translation: CSVGLYTDRLNTEAFF. Full variable domain (remainder filled in from reference TRBV29-1 and TRBJ1-1): SAVISQKPSRDICQRGTSLTIQCQVDSQVTMMFWYRQQPGQSLTLIATANQGSEATYESGFVIDKFPISRPNLTFSTLTVSNMSPEDSSIYLCSVGLYTDRLNTEAFFGQGTRLTVV.

The chain links TRBV4-2 to TRBJ2-5; 15 nucleotides align to TRBD2. Germline CDR1 is LGHNA and CDR2 is YNFKEQ. This CDR3 contains 17 residues. Trimming removed 4 bases from V and 1 base from J; junction bases left unmatched: 4. CDR3 loop: CASSPGTSGGIQETQYF. CDR3 DNA sequence: TGTGCCAGCAGCCCCGGGACTAGCGGGGGGATCCAAGAGACCCAGTACTTC.

The chain is built from TRBV6-6 and TRBJ2-6; TRBD1 agrees at 12 bases. The CDR3 spans 13 residues. Germline CDR1 and CDR2: MNHNY and SVGAGI (reference sequence). The V gene end was trimmed by 7 bases and the J gene end by 12 bases; junction bases not matched to a gene: 4. The CDR3 loop is CASTGTGGSVLTF. DNA for the CDR3: TGTGCCAGCACCGGGACAGGGGGCTCCGTCCTGACTTTC.